The rows below give T cell receptor beta chains drawn from one sample of a study of T cell responses to AZD1222 COVID-19 vaccine. Repertoires were generated with immunoSEQ multiplex PCR, while TCRdb's copy carries only in-frame clones and drops some. The sample includes 150,000 to 200,000 clones, approximately 95% seen only once; the top ten take roughly 3.9%. Specimen: peripheral blood, collected on day 0 of AZD1222 vaccination. The receptors derive from an adult in good health. Each CDR3 is given without its conserved first and last residue. Each record gives: CDR3 length, clone size, J gene, V gene, CDR3 protein. Clone size appears in some rows only: once, few, many, or a class for an expanded clone.

>12|NA|TRBJ1-2|TRBV5-5
ASSLVFGIYGYT
>11|NA|TRBJ1-1|TRBV10-2
ASSLSLSPEAF
>14|NA|TRBJ2-6|TRBV12-5
ASALGQGIKANVLT
>10|once|TRBJ2-1|TRBV11-2
ASSLDPPEQF
>12|NA|TRBJ1-1|TRBV7-9
ASSLDHRGPEAF
>12|NA|TRBJ1-2|TRBV29-1
SVENLQSGLGYT
>14|NA|TRBJ1-1|TRBV3-1/TRBV3-2
ASSQELGIVNTEAF
>12|few|TRBJ2-2|TRBV6-6
ASSYGGNTGELF
>13|NA|TRBJ1-2|TRBV19
ASRTGPSSNYGYT
>15|once|TRBJ1-2|TRBV27
ASSPRAGPLPNYGYT
>11|NA|TRBJ1-2|TRBV25-1
ASSVGQGGGYT
>14|NA|TRBJ2-7|TRBV5-6
ASSSTGEDLWDEQY
>11|many|TRBJ1-1|TRBV12-3/TRBV12-4
ASSFDMNTEAF
>12|NA|TRBJ1-2|TRBV5-1
ASSLDRGVGGYT
>13|NA|TRBJ1-2|TRBV3-1/TRBV3-2
ASSQDGLGNYGYT
>14|NA|TRBJ1-1|TRBV6-5
ASSSGRGLMNTEAF
>11|NA|TRBJ1-1|TRBV6-5
ASSLRRNTEAF
>11|NA|TRBJ1-2|TRBV10-3
AISESRIYGYT
>11|NA|TRBJ1-6|TRBV12-3/TRBV12-4
ASSFRPDSPLH
>19|NA|TRBJ2-4|TRBV4-2
ASSQDRAVRGLLQSKNIQY
>11|NA|TRBJ1-1|TRBV24-1
ATSDSLGTEAF
>11|NA|TRBJ2-6|TRBV30
ALPGSGANVLT
>9|few|TRBJ2-1|TRBV2
ATGPDNEQF
>13|NA|TRBJ2-1|TRBV19
ASSIGRPDHNEQF
>12|NA|TRBJ2-4|TRBV7-9
ASSSPGQGISQY
>10|NA|TRBJ1-1|TRBV12-3/TRBV12-4
ASSPSGEEAF
>10|NA|TRBJ2-5|TRBV12-3/TRBV12-4
ASRSDGETQY
>14|NA|TRBJ1-6|TRBV7-9
ASSPTGGSHNSPLH
>12|NA|TRBJ2-1|TRBV18
ASSPPPGYNEQF
>11|once|TRBJ1-2|TRBV12-3/TRBV12-4
ASSLTVSGGYT
>11|NA|TRBJ2-3|TRBV6-5
ASRAPGKDTQY
>13|NA|TRBJ1-2|TRBV7-2
ASSPRTGANYGYT
>10|NA|TRBJ1-5|TRBV30
AWNRGTQPQH
>11|NA|TRBJ2-1|TRBV29-1
SARTTTYNEQF
>11|NA|TRBJ1-6|TRBV12-3/TRBV12-4
ASSSLNNSPLH
>13|NA|TRBJ1-6|TRBV19
ASSTPDSSHSPLH
>13|NA|TRBJ2-1|TRBV5-1
ASSLYLAGPNEQF
>13|NA|TRBJ2-3|TRBV10-3
AIAGRGELTDTQY
>12|NA|TRBJ1-1|TRBV6-5
ASSYSRLNTEAF
>11|once|TRBJ1-2|TRBV5-1
ASSSDPYYGYT
>15|NA|TRBJ2-6|TRBV5-1
ASSGGQGDSGANVLT
>16|NA|TRBJ2-1|TRBV19
ASSARPPGQRYYNEQF
>16|NA|TRBJ1-1|TRBV19
ASSISLPLGGANTEAF
>10|NA|TRBJ2-7|TRBV27
ASSSMNQEQY
>12|once|TRBJ1-4|TRBV11-2
ASSLGQAREKLF
>12|NA|TRBJ1-2|TRBV15
ATGRPAMDYGYT
>10|NA|TRBJ1-2|TRBV6-6
ASSQAIYGYT
>11|NA|TRBJ1-4|TRBV27
ASRGTEMEKLF
>11|NA|TRBJ1-5|TRBV19
ASRGQGGRPQH
>13|NA|TRBJ2-7|TRBV2
ASRPVRGQGYEQY
>13|NA|TRBJ2-1|TRBV18
ASSPRTSGIAEQF
>13|NA|TRBJ1-4|TRBV5-1
ASSPREGFNEKLF
>10|NA|TRBJ1-1|TRBV12-5
ASGQGGTEAF
>13|NA|TRBJ1-6|TRBV7-9
ASSSGQGSNSPLH